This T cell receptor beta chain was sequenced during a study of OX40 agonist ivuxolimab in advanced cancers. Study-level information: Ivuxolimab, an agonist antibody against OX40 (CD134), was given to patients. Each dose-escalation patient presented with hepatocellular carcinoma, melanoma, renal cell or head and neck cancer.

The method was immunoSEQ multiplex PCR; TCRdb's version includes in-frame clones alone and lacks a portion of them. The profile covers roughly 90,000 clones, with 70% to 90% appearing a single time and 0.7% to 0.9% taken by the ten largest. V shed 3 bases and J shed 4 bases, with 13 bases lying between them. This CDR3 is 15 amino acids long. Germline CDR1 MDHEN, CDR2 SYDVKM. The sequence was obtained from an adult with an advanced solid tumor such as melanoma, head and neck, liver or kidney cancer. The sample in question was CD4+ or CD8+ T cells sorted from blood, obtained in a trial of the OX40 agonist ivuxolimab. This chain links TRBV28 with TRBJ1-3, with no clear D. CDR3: CASSLPGLRGNTIYF. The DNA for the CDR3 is TGTGCCAGCAGTTTGCCCGGGTTGAGAGGAAACACCATATATTTT.